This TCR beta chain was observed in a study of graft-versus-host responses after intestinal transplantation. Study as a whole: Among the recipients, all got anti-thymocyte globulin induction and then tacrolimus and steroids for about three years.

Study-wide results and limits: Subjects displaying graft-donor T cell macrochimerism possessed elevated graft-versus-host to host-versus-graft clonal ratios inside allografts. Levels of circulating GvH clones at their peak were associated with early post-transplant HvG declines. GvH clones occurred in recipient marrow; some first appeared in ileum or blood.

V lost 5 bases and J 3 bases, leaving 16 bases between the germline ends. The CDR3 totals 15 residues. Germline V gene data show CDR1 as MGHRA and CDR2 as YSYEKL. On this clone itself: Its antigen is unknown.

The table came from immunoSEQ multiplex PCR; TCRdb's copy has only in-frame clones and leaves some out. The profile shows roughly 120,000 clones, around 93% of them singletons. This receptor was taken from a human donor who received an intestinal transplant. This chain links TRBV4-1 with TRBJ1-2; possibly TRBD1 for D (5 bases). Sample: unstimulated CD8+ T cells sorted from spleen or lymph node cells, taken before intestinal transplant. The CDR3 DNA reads TGCGCCAGCAGCTTACACGGGGCTGTGGACTATGGCTACACCTTC. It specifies CASSLHGAVDYGYTF.